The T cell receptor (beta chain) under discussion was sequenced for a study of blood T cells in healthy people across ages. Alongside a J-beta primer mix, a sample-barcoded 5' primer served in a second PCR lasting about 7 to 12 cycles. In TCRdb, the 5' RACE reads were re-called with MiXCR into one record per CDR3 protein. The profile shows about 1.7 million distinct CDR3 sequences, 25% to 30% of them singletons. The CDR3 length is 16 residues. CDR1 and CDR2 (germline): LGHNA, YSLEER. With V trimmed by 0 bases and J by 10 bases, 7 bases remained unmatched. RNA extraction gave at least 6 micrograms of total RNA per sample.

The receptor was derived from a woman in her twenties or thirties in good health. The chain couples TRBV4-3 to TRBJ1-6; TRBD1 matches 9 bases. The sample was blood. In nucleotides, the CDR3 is TGCGCCAGCAGCCAAGATGAGGGGACAGGGTTCTCACCCCTCCACTTT. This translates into CASSQDEGTGFSPLHF.